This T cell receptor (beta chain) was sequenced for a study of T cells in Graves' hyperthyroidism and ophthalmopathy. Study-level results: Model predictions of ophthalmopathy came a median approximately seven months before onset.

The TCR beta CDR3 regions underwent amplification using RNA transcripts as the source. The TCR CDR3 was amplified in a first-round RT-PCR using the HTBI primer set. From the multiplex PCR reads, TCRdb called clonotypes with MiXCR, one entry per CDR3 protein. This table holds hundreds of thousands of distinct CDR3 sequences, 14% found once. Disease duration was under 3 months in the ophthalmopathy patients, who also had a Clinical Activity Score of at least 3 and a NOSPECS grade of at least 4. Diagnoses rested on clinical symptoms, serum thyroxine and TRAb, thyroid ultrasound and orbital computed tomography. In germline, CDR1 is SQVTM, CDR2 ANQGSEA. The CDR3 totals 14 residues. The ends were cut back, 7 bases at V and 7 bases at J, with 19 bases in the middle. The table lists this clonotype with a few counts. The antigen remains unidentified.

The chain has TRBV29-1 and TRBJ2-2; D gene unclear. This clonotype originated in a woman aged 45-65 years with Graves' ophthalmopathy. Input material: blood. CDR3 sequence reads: CSARPKGLGGELFF. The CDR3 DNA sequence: TGCAGCGCCCGCCCAAAGGGCTTGGGCGGGGAGCTGTTTTTT.